The 31 T cell receptor beta chains below were found in one sample sequenced in a study of cytomegalovirus exposure and HLA in healthy donors. A multiplex PCR was run with 60 Vbeta primers and 13 Jbeta primers. Using immunoSEQ multiplex PCR, the repertoire was profiled, and TCRdb retains in-frame clones only, with some absent. The sample shows roughly 120,000 clones, and about 2.5% sits with its ten largest clones. Sequencing was performed on PBMCs. Receptors originate from a man aged 30-40 years in good health and CMV-seronegative.

The V gene is TRBV5-1, the J gene TRBJ2-5; 8 nucleotides agree with TRBD2. V lost 0 bases, J lost 5 bases, and 9 bases stayed unmatched. The germline V gene encodes CDR1 SGHRS and CDR2 YFSETQ. The CDR3 consists of 16 residues. The CDR3: CASSLAATPGGETQYF. The DNA of the CDR3 is TGCGCCAGCAGCTTGGCGGCCACCCCGGGGGGGGAGACCCAGTACTTC.

The chain links TRBV27 to TRBJ2-2; 9 bases match TRBD2. The germline V gene encodes CDR1 MNHEY and CDR2 SMNVEV (reference sequence). The CDR3 spans 17 residues. V gave up 3 bases and J gave up 1 base; unmatched junction bases: 6. CDR3 nucleotides: TGTGCCAGCAGTTTGAGGGGGACTAGCAGGAACACCGGGGAGCTGTTTTTT. Residues: CASSLRGTSRNTGELFF.

This sequence joins TRBV28 and TRBJ1-6, with 8 bases matching TRBD1. Germline V gene lookup returns CDR1 MDHEN and CDR2 SYDVKM. The CDR3 length is 16 residues. V lost 6 bases, J lost 7 bases, and 11 bases stayed unmatched. The CDR3 is CASSYPGQGDNSPLHF. In DNA, the CDR3 is TGTGCCAGCAGCTACCCCGGACAGGGAGACAATTCACCCCTCCACTTT.

J is TRBJ2-7 and V is TRBV2; TRBD1 is a possible D gene (5 bases). There are 12 residues in the CDR3. CDR1 is SNHLY and CDR2 is FYNNEI in the germline V gene. The V gene lost 5 bases and the J gene lost 2 bases, with 7 bases spanning the gap. DNA for the CDR3: TGTGCCAGCAGTCCAGGGCCCTACGAGCAGTACTTC. Protein product: CASSPGPYEQYF. The whole variable domain, remainder taken from reference TRBV2 and TRBJ2-7, is EPEVTQTPSHQVTQMGQEVILRCVPISNHLYFYWYRQILGQKVEFLVSFYNNEISEKSEIFDDQFSVERPDGSNFTLKIRSTKLEDSAMYFCASSPGPYEQYFGPGTRLTVT.

This chain joins TRBV30 and TRBJ2-1, with 7 bases matching TRBD2. The J segment lost 7 bases and the V segment lost 4 bases, leaving 10 bases of the junction unmatched. Looked up from germline, CDR1 is GTSNPN and CDR2 is SVGIG (reference sequence). The CDR3 runs to 14 residues. The CDR3 DNA sequence: TGTGCCTGGAAAGGGGCGGGAGTTCGGAATGAGCAGTTCTTC. Its protein product is CAWKGAGVRNEQFF.

V and J are TRBV5-4 and TRBJ2-1; 13 positions match TRBD2. With V trimmed by 7 bases and J by 5 bases, 3 bases remained unmatched. The germline V gene encodes CDR1 SGHNT and CDR2 YYREEE (reference sequence). The CDR3 runs to 14 residues. The CDR3 region is CASRLAGGNNEQFF. DNA of the CDR3: TGTGCCAGCCGACTAGCGGGAGGTAACAATGAGCAGTTCTTC. The full variable domain, completed using reference TRBV5-4 and TRBJ2-1, is ETGVTQSPTHLIKTRGQQVTLRCSSQSGHNTVSWYQQALGQGPQFIFQYYREEENGRGNFPPRFSGLQFPNYSSELNVNALELDDSALYLCASRLAGGNNEQFFGPGTRLTVL.

The rearrangement joins TRBV14 to TRBJ2-5; D possibly corresponds to TRBD2 (6 bases). The CDR3 covers 13 residues. CDR1 and CDR2 from the germline V gene are SGHDN and FVKESK. Trimming removed 4 bases at V and 4 bases at J, with 10 bases between. CDR3 DNA sequence: TGTGCCAGCAGCCCGGGGGTCGGAGAGACCCAGTACTTC. Translation: CASSPGVGETQYF.

The chain carries TRBV5-6 and TRBJ2-1, with TRBD2 as a possible D gene (5 bases). The length of the CDR3 is 13 residues. CDR1 and CDR2 from the germline V gene are SGHDT and YYEEEE. V was pared by 4 bases and J by 9 bases, with 14 bases between. This chain's CDR3 is CASSRPLAAEQFF. DNA of the CDR3: TGTGCCAGCAGCCGACCCCTAGCCGCTGAGCAGTTCTTC.

The CDR3 protein is CASSGGQGNYGYTF. DNA for the CDR3: TGTGCCAGTAGTGGGGGACAGGGGAACTATGGCTACACCTTC. The chain carries TRBV19 and TRBJ1-2, with TRBD1 matching over 10 bases. The V gene's germline CDR1 is LNHDA and CDR2 SQIVND (reference sequence). The CDR3 is made up of 14 amino acids. V was clipped by 5 bases and J by 2 bases; unmatched bases: 2. Together with reference TRBV19 and TRBJ1-2, the CDR3 gives the full variable domain: DGGITQSPKYLFRKEGQNVTLSCEQNLNHDAMYWYRQDPGQGLRLIYYSQIVNDFQKGDIAEGYSVSREKKESFPLTVTSAQKNPTAFYLCASSGGQGNYGYTFGSGTRLTVV.

The V call is TRBV7-9, the J call TRBJ2-5; TRBD2 is a possible D gene (6 bases). Near its end, the DNA agrees better with TRBJ2-7, so the J call may be wrong. The germline V gene encodes CDR1 SEHNR and CDR2 FQNEAQ (reference sequence). This CDR3 has 15 amino acids. CDR3 DNA sequence: TGTGCCAGCAGCCCGATCCGGGGGAAAAACTACGAGCAGTACTTC. Translating it yields CASSPIRGKNYEQYF.

This chain links TRBV6-1 with TRBJ1-2; D is perhaps TRBD1 (5 bases). Germline-derived CDR1 and CDR2 are MNHNS and SASEGT. The CDR3 loop spans 12 amino acids. The V end was cut by 4 bases, the J end by 8 bases, with 11 bases between. DNA of the CDR3: TGTGCCAGCAGTGCGTGGGGCGCCGGCTACACCTTC. This codes for CASSAWGAGYTF.

This chain joins TRBV14 and TRBJ2-1; 9 nucleotides line up with TRBD2. The V gene end was trimmed by 3 bases and the J gene end by 7 bases; junction bases not matched to a gene: 7. This CDR3 is 15 amino acids long. Germline loops: CDR1 SGHDN, CDR2 FVKESK. The CDR3 sequence: CASSQRTSVVNEQFF. The DNA of the CDR3 is TGTGCCAGCAGCCAGAGGACTAGCGTAGTAAATGAGCAGTTCTTC.

V is TRBV5-6 and J is TRBJ1-4; the D gene is possibly TRBD1 (6 bases). Germline loops: CDR1 SGHDT, CDR2 YYEEEE. The CDR3 is 17 residues long. V was shortened by 4 bases and J by 0 bases, with 16 bases between the two germline ends. CDR3 sequence: CASSLWTAAATNEKLFF. CDR3 bases: TGTGCCAGCAGCCTCTGGACAGCCGCCGCAACTAATGAAAAACTGTTTTTT.

V and J are TRBV7-9 and TRBJ1-4, with 7 bases identical to TRBD1. CDR1 is SEHNR and CDR2 is FQNEAQ in the germline V gene (reference sequence). With 1 base clipped from V and 8 bases from J, the junction kept 10 bases outside the gene matches. The CDR3 consists of 16 residues. The DNA of the CDR3 is TGTGCCAGCAGCTTAGGAAGAGCATTACAGGGGGAAAAACTGTTTTTT. Translated, it gives CASSLGRALQGEKLFF. Full variable domain (rest looked up from reference TRBV7-9 and TRBJ1-4): DTGVSQNPRHKITKRGQNVTFRCDPISEHNRLYWYRQTLGQGPEFLTYFQNEAQLEKSRLLSDRFSAERPKGSFSTLEIQRTEQGDSAMYLCASSLGRALQGEKLFFGSGTQLSVL.

The chain links TRBV14 to TRBJ1-2, with D perhaps matching TRBD1 (5 bases). CDR3 size: 14 residues. In germline, CDR1 is SGHDN, CDR2 FVKESK. V lost 3 bases and J lost 6, with 14 bases in between. The CDR3 DNA reads as TGTGCCAGCAGCCAGGACGGGGGATTGGATGGCTACACCTTC. It yields the protein CASSQDGGLDGYTF.

The chain has TRBV7-9 and TRBJ2-2; 7 bases align to TRBD2. Germline lookup yields CDR1 SEHNR and CDR2 FQNEAQ (reference sequence). The CDR3 spans 16 residues. The ends lost 2 bases at V and 3 bases at J; junction bases unmatched: 6. Written as DNA, the CDR3 is TGTGCCAGCAGCTTATCCCGGGGGGTCGACACCGGGGAGCTGTTTTTT. Translating it yields CASSLSRGVDTGELFF. The full variable domain, in which reference TRBV7-9 and TRBJ2-2 provide the parts outside the CDR3, is DTGVSQNPRHKITKRGQNVTFRCDPISEHNRLYWYRQTLGQGPEFLTYFQNEAQLEKSRLLSDRFSAERPKGSFSTLEIQRTEQGDSAMYLCASSLSRGVDTGELFFGEGSRLTVL.

This sequence joins TRBV27 and TRBJ2-6; 8 bases align to TRBD1. The length of the CDR3 is 19 residues. V dropped 5 bases and J dropped 0; count of bases not matched to a gene: 12. Germline V lookup: CDR1 MNHEY, CDR2 SMNVEV (reference sequence). The CDR3 coding sequence is TGTGCCAGCAGTCCACGGACAGGGAACTCCCGCTCTGGGGCCAACGTCCTGACTTTC. Its protein is CASSPRTGNSRSGANVLTF.

The chain combines TRBV19 with TRBJ2-7, with D possibly being TRBD2 (6 bases). Deletions cut 5 bases from V and 7 bases from J, with 21 bases between. The germline CDR1 and CDR2 sequences are LNHDA and SQIVND (reference sequence). The CDR3 sequence is 15 residues long. The chain's CDR3 is CASSPVVNGRGEQYF. The CDR3 coding sequence is TGTGCCAGTAGTCCCGTGGTAAACGGGAGAGGGGAGCAGTACTTC.

The chain has TRBV7-7 and TRBJ2-3; 16 positions agree with TRBD2. Germline V gene sequence: CDR1 SSHAT, CDR2 FNYEAQ (reference sequence). Trimming at V came to 5 bases and at J to 5 bases, leaving 4 bases not matched to a gene. The length of the CDR3 is 16 residues. CDR3 in amino acids: CASSQGLAGGEDTQYF. The CDR3 DNA follows: TGTGCCAGCAGCCAGGGACTAGCGGGAGGGGAAGATACGCAGTATTTT. The whole variable domain, remainder taken from reference TRBV7-7 and TRBJ2-3, is GAGVSQSPRYKVTKRGQDVTLRCDPISSHATLYWYQQALGQGPEFLTYFNYEAQPDKSGLPSDRFSAERPEGSISTLTIQRTEQRDSAMYRCASSQGLAGGEDTQYFGPGTRLTVL.

Note on this clone: The same CDR3 is also encoded by other DNA sequences in this sample. The V call is TRBV28, the J call TRBJ1-1, with D perhaps TRBD1 (6 bases). V lost 5 bases to trimming and J lost 0 bases, with 7 bases between them. CDR1 is MDHEN, CDR2 SYDVKM, per germline. The CDR3 consists of 13 residues. The CDR3 DNA sequence: TGTGCCAGCAGTGGACAGCTGAACACTGAAGCTTTCTTT. It is translated as CASSGQLNTEAFF.

The chain links TRBV6-1 to TRBJ1-2; tentatively, D is TRBD1 (5 bases). CDR1 is MNHNS, CDR2 SASEGT, per germline. Trimming stripped 3 bases from V and 5 bases from J, with 16 bases between. The CDR3 runs 15 residues. The DNA of the CDR3 is TGTGCCAGCAGTGATTACCGAGACAGACCATATGGCTACACCTTC. It translates to CASSDYRDRPYGYTF.

V and J are TRBV7-2 and TRBJ2-1; 11 bases align to TRBD2. Germline CDR1 is SGHTA and CDR2 is FQGNSA. The CDR3 spans 17 residues. The ends lost 3 bases at V and 4 bases at J; junction bases unmatched: 8. CDR3 protein: CASSLRPGLAAYNEQFF. In nucleotides, the CDR3 is TGTGCCAGCAGCTTGAGACCGGGACTAGCGGCTTACAATGAGCAGTTCTTC.

The chain recombines TRBV10-3 with TRBJ2-2; TRBD1 agrees at 7 bases. This CDR3 is built from 15 residues. Per the germline V gene, CDR1 is ENHRY and CDR2 is SYGVKD. V dropped 10 bases and J dropped 3; count of bases not matched to a gene: 11. The CDR3 reads CATHSTGWDTGELFF. The CDR3 nucleotides are TGTGCCACCCACTCGACAGGGTGGGACACCGGGGAGCTGTTTTTT.

V usage is TRBV19 and J usage is TRBJ1-1; 7 bases are a match to TRBD1. The CDR3 consists of 15 residues. From germline, CDR1 is LNHDA and CDR2 SQIVND (reference sequence). Trimming at V came to 5 bases and at J to 1 base, leaving 7 bases not matched to a gene. The CDR3 DNA sequence: TGTGCCAGTAGTCCCCGTGAGGGGGCGAACACTGAAGCTTTCTTT. Translated, it gives CASSPREGANTEAFF.

The chain employs TRBV27 and TRBJ2-6; tentatively, D is TRBD2 (7 bases). Trimming left V 0 bases short and J 8 bases short, with 8 bases between. The CDR3 is 14 amino acids. CDR1 MNHEY and CDR2 SMNVEV come from the germline V gene (reference sequence). This chain's CDR3 is CASSLSGGPNVLTF. DNA of the CDR3: TGTGCCAGCAGTTTATCGGGGGGGCCCAACGTCCTGACTTTC.

This chain joins TRBV30 and TRBJ2-4; D is uncertain. With 3 bases removed from V and 5 bases from J, the gap between germline ends came to 14 bases. The germline V gene encodes CDR1 GTSNPN and CDR2 SVGIG (reference sequence). The CDR3 runs to 14 residues. The CDR3 protein is CAWSVDYRQNIQYF. The DNA of the CDR3 is TGTGCCTGGAGCGTAGATTATCGTCAAAACATTCAGTACTTC.

The chain recombines TRBV30 with TRBJ2-5; 7 nucleotides agree with TRBD1. The CDR3 is made up of 14 amino acids. V shed 3 bases, J shed 11 bases, and the junction held 15 bases outside the gene matches. Looked up from germline, CDR1 is GTSNPN and CDR2 is SVGIG (reference sequence). CDR3 amino acids: CAWRHPSQGQLQYF. For the CDR3, the DNA is TGTGCCTGGAGGCATCCCTCCCAGGGACAGTTACAGTACTTC.

The chain links TRBV27 to TRBJ1-2, with D possibly TRBD1 on 6 matching bases. The CDR3 contains 14 residues. Germline CDR1 is MNHEY and CDR2 is SMNVEV (reference sequence). Trimming shortened V by 0 bases and J by 9 bases, and 14 bases separated the two germline ends. CDR3 nucleotides: TGTGCCAGCAGTTTATCGGCGGGGGCTGGGAGCTACACCTTC. Protein product: CASSLSAGAGSYTF.

The chain's CDR3 is CASSLIDRAYEQYF. The CDR3 nucleotides are TGTGCCAGCAGCCTGATCGACAGGGCCTACGAGCAGTACTTC. The chain is built from TRBV27 and TRBJ2-7, with 7 bases aligning to TRBD1. J was trimmed by 2 bases and V by 6 bases; bases with no gene match: 7. In germline, CDR1 is MNHEY, CDR2 SMNVEV (reference sequence). The CDR3 totals 14 residues.

The rearrangement links TRBV2 to TRBJ1-2; 7 bases are a match to TRBD1. V shed 1 base and J 5 bases; nucleotides not matched to a gene: 1. CDR1 and CDR2 from the germline V gene are SNHLY and FYNNEI. This CDR3 is built from 13 residues. The CDR3 protein is CASSEEQGYGYTF. CDR3 nucleotides: TGTGCCAGCAGTGAAGAACAGGGGTATGGCTACACCTTC.

The chain has TRBV30 and TRBJ2-7; 7 bases line up with TRBD2. The germline V gene encodes CDR1 GTSNPN and CDR2 SVGIG (reference sequence). CDR3 size: 13 residues. V was pared by 4 bases and J by 2 bases, with 5 bases of the junction left unmatched. The CDR3 sequence is CAWTSGITYEQYF. For the CDR3, the DNA is TGTGCCTGGACCAGCGGGATCACCTACGAGCAGTACTTC.